The entry below gives a single T cell receptor (beta chain) sequence along with its context. Clones were sequenced by immunoSEQ multiplex PCR, and TCRdb holds only the in-frame ones, with some missing. The sample has around 130,000 clones, 84% seen once. This specimen comes from a study of blood T cell repertoires in COVID-19. V was shortened by 4 bases and J by 5 bases, with 14 bases between the two germline ends. CDR3 size: 13 residues. Germline V gives CDR1 GTSNPN, CDR2 SVGIG (reference sequence). Material for sequencing was PBMCs or T cells enriched from blood (not recorded which). The chain uses TRBV30 and TRBJ1-1; D is possibly TRBD1 (5 bases). The receptor's source is a man aged 35 to 55 with acute COVID-19. CDR3 nucleotide sequence: TGTGCCTGGAATTTGTGGGGGACTACTGAAGCTTTCTTT. Translated, it gives CAWNLWGTTEAFF. Using reference TRBV30 and TRBJ1-1 for the parts outside the CDR3, the full variable domain is SQTIHQWPATLVQPVGSPLSLECTVEGTSNPNLYWYRQAAGRGLQLLFYSVGIGQISSEVPQNLSASRPQDRQFILSSKKLLLSDSGFYLCAWNLWGTTEAFFGQGTRLTVV.